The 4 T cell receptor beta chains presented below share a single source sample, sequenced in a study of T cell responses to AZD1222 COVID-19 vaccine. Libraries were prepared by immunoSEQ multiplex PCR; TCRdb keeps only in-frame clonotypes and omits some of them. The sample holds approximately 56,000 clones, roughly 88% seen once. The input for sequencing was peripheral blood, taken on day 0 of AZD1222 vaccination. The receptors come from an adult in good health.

The chain's CDR3 is CASSVVSLDRFEAFF. The CDR3 DNA is TGTGCCAGCAGCGTAGTGTCCTTAGACAGATTTGAAGCTTTCTTT. The chain carries TRBV9 and TRBJ1-1, with D possibly being TRBD1 (5 bases). V dropped 0 bases and J dropped 7 bases, with 16 bases sitting between them. Germline lookup yields CDR1 SGDLS and CDR2 YYNGEE. The CDR3 extends over 15 amino acids. Full variable domain (missing parts from reference TRBV9 and TRBJ1-1): DSGVTQTPKHLITATGQRVTLRCSPRSGDLSVYWYQQSLDQGLQFLIQYYNGEERAKGNILERFSAQQFPDLHSELNLSSLELGDSALYFCASSVVSLDRFEAFFGQGTRLTVV.

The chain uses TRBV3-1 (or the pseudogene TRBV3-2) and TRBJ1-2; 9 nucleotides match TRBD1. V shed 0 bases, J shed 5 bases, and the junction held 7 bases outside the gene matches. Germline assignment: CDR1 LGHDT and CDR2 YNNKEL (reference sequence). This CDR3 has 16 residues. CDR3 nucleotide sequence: TGTGCCAGCAGCCAAGAAAACAGGGGGCATGGGTATGGCTACACCTTC. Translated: CASSQENRGHGYGYTF.

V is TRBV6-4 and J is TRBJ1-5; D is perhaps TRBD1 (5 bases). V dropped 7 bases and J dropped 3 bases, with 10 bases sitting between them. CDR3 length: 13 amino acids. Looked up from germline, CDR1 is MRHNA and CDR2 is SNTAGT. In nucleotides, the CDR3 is TGTGCCAGCAAGGACATGGTCAATCAGCCCCAGCATTTT. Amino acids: CASKDMVNQPQHF.

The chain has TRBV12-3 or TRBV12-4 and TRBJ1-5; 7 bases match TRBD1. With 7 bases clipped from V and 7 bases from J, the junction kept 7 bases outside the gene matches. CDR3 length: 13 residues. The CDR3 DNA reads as TGTGCCAGCACCCAGGGGGGGTTCCAGCCCCAGCATTTT. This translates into CASTQGGFQPQHF.